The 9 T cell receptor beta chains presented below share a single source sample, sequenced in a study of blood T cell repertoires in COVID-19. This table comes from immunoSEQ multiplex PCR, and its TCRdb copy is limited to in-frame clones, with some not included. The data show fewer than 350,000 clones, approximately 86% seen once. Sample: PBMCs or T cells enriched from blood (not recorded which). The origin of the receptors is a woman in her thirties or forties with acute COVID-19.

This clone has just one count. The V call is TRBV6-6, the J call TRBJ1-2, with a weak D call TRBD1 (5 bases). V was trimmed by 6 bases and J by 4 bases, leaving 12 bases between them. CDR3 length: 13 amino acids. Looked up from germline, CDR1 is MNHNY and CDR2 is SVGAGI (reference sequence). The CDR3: CASRDRGSYGYTF. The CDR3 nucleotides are TGTGCCAGCAGAGATAGGGGCTCCTATGGCTACACCTTC.

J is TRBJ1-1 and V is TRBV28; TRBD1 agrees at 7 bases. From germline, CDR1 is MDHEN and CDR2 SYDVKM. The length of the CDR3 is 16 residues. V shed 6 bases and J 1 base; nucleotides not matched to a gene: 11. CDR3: CASRSTRTGPNTEAFF. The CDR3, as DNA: TGTGCCAGCAGATCCACCCGGACAGGACCGAACACTGAAGCTTTCTTT.

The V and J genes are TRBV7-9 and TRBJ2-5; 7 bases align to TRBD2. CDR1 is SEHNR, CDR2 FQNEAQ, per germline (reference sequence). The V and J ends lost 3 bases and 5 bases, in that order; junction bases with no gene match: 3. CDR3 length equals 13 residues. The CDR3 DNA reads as TGTGCCAGCAGCTTTGCGGGGGTCGAGACCCAGTACTTC. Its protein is CASSFAGVETQYF.

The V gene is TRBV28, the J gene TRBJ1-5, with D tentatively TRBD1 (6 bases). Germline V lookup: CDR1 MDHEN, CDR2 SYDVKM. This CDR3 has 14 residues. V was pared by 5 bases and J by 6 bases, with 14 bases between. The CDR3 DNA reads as TGTGCCAGCAGTACTTCAGGGGATTTTCAGCCCCAGCATTTT. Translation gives CASSTSGDFQPQHF. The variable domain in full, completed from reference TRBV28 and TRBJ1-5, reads DVKVTQSSRYLVKRTGEKVFLECVQDMDHENMFWYRQDPGLGLRLIYFSYDVKMKEKGDIPEGYSVSREKKERFSLILESASTNQTSMYLCASSTSGDFQPQHFGDGTRLSIL.

As DNA, the CDR3 is TGTGCCACCAGCAGGCGGGGTAGCTCCTACAATGAGCAGTTCTTC. This codes for CATSRRGSSYNEQFF. The V gene is TRBV15, the J gene TRBJ2-1; the D gene is possibly TRBD2 (6 bases). The V and J ends lost 3 bases and 0 bases respectively, with 9 bases between them. Germline CDR1 and CDR2: LNHNV and YYDKDF (reference sequence). The CDR3 is 15 residues long.

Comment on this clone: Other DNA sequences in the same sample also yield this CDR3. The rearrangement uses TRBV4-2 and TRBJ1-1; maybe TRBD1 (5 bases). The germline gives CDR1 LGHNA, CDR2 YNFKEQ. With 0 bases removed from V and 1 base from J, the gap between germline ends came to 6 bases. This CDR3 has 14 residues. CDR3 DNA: TGTGCCAGCAGCCAAGAGGGGGGGAACACTGAAGCTTTCTTT. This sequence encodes CASSQEGGNTEAFF.

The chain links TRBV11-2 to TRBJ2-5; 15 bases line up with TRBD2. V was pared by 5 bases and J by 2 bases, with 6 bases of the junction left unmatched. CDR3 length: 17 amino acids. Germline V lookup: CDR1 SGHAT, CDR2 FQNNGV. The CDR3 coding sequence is TGTGCCAGCAGCCGATGGACTAGCGGGGGGGTACAAGAGACCCAGTACTTC. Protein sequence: CASSRWTSGGVQETQYF.

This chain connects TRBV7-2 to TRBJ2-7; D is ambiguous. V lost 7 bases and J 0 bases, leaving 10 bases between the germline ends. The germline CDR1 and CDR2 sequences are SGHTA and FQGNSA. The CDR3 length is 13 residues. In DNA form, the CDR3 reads TGTGCCAGCAAATCAGCGAGCTCCTACGAGCAGTACTTC. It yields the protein CASKSASSYEQYF.

CDR3 protein: CASSIQRAADTQYF. The CDR3 DNA reads TGTGCCAGCAGTATCCAGCGGGCTGCGGATACGCAGTATTTT. The rearrangement links TRBV6-5 to TRBJ2-3; a weak D match, TRBD2 (6 bases). Germline CDR1 MNHEY, CDR2 SVGAGI. The V gene lost 5 bases and the J gene lost 6 bases, with 15 bases spanning the gap. The CDR3 runs 14 residues.